The 10 T cell receptor beta chains presented below share a single source sample, sequenced in a study of blood T cells in healthy people across ages. Alongside a J-beta primer mix, a sample-barcoded 5' primer served in a second PCR lasting about 7 to 12 cycles. TCRdb fed the 5' RACE reads into MiXCR, producing one record per CDR3 protein. The data show 550,000 to 800,000 distinct CDR3 sequences, with roughly 21% seen just once and roughly 3.6% held by the top ten. Material: blood. The origin of the receptors is a man between 65 and 85 years old in good health.

This chain joins TRBV12-3 or TRBV12-4 and TRBJ2-1; 8 bases fit TRBD2. The CDR3 spans 16 residues. The V gene end was trimmed by 2 bases and the J gene end by 8 bases; junction bases not matched to a gene: 11. In nucleotides, the CDR3 is TGTGCCAGCAGTTTATATTCCGGGAGGGCCTTCGATGAGCAGTTCTTC. This gives the protein CASSLYSGRAFDEQFF.

The rearrangement uses TRBV12-3 or TRBV12-4 and TRBJ2-7; 10 bases line up with TRBD2. This CDR3 is 15 amino acids long. V gave up 2 bases and J gave up 4 bases; unmatched junction bases: 5. The chain's CDR3 is CASSLFSGRRYEQYF. CDR3 DNA sequence: TGTGCCAGCAGTTTATTTAGCGGGAGGAGGTACGAGCAGTACTTC.

There are a few counts of this clonotype. The genes are TRBV27 and TRBJ2-5; 13 positions match TRBD2. Gene TRBJ2-1 matches the end of the DNA better, so the J call may be wrong. The V gene's germline CDR1 is MNHEY and CDR2 SMNVEV (reference sequence). The CDR3 has 16 residues. CDR3 sequence: CASSFTWTSGSNEQFF. The CDR3 DNA reads as TGTGCCAGCAGTTTTACGTGGACTAGCGGGAGTAATGAGCAGTTCTTC.

V and J are TRBV5-1 and TRBJ2-7; TRBD2 matches 9 bases. With 2 bases clipped from V and 7 bases from J, the junction kept 7 bases outside the gene matches. This CDR3 has 14 residues. Per germline, CDR1 SGHRS and CDR2 YFSETQ. The CDR3 sequence: CASSFVAGVEEQYF. In nucleotides, the CDR3 is TGCGCCAGCAGCTTTGTAGCGGGAGTTGAAGAGCAGTACTTC.

This clonotype turned up a few times. This rearrangement joins TRBV3-1 to TRBJ2-7; D gene uncertain. Germline V gene sequence: CDR1 LGHDT, CDR2 YNNKEL (reference sequence). Trimming left V 4 bases short and J 3 bases short, with 7 bases between. The CDR3 is 12 residues long. The CDR3 loop is CASSPDHYEQYF. CDR3 nucleotide sequence: TGTGCCAGCAGCCCGGACCACTACGAGCAGTACTTC.

This clonotype was observed a few times. A single base separates this from a much larger clone, so it may be a read error. The V call is TRBV28, the J call TRBJ2-7; TRBD2 aligns across 10 bases. Per germline, CDR1 MDHEN and CDR2 SYDVKM. The CDR3 consists of 15 residues. CDR3 DNA sequence: TGTGCCAGCAGTTCTAGCGGGAGTTGGGGCTACAAGCAGTACTTC. It is translated as CASSSSGSWGYKQYF.

The chain carries TRBV2 and TRBJ2-4; D gene unclear. Trimming cost V 0 bases and J 7 bases, with 7 bases left between them. The CDR3 has 13 amino acids. Germline V lookup: CDR1 SNHLY, CDR2 FYNNEI. The CDR3, as DNA: TGTGCCAGCAGTGAAGCTGGCGCGAACATTCAGTACTTC. It specifies CASSEAGANIQYF. The complete variable domain, with remaining parts taken from reference TRBV2 and TRBJ2-4, reads EPEVTQTPSHQVTQMGQEVILRCVPISNHLYFYWYRQILGQKVEFLVSFYNNEISEKSEIFDDQFSVERPDGSNFTLKIRSTKLEDSAMYFCASSEAGANIQYFGAGTRLSVL.

The chain carries TRBV9 and TRBJ1-2, with 8 bases that match TRBD1. Losses at the gene ends were 3 bases for V and 5 bases for J; bases not matched to a gene: 6. The CDR3 contains 14 residues. Germline V gives CDR1 SGDLS, CDR2 YYNGEE. CDR3 DNA sequence: TGTGCCAGCAGCGGGGGACAGGTTAAATATGGCTACACCTTC. Its protein is CASSGGQVKYGYTF.

This clonotype was counted between two and nine times. This chain uses TRBV27 with TRBJ2-5; 10 positions agree with TRBD2. TRBJ2-1 matches the DNA end more closely, so the J call is doubtful. Germline V lookup: CDR1 MNHEY, CDR2 SMNVEV (reference sequence). The CDR3 consists of 16 residues. The CDR3 DNA reads as TGTGCCAGCAGCCCCCGAGCGGGAGGGCCTGCGAATGAGCAGTTCTTC. Amino acid sequence: CASSPRAGGPANEQFF.

This clonotype has at least ten counts. The chain carries TRBV28 and TRBJ2-7; a possible D gene is TRBD1 (6 bases). The CDR3 covers 11 residues. CDR1 MDHEN and CDR2 SYDVKM come from the germline V gene. Trimming took off 8 bases at V and 1 base at J, with 6 bases between the two ends. The CDR3 here is CASQGSYEQYF. For the CDR3, the DNA is TGTGCCAGCCAGGGGTCCTACGAGCAGTACTTC.